Detailed here is one T cell receptor (beta chain). Its antigen is unknown. PCR primers comprised 60 Vbeta and 13 Jbeta primers. Some clones are missing from TCRdb's copy, which holds only in-frame ones; the method was immunoSEQ multiplex PCR. The sample yields 150,000 to 200,000 clones, 85% to 90% seen once. The data are from a study of cytomegalovirus exposure and HLA in healthy donors. For the study at large: Genetic ancestry analysis placed over 75% of the 398 donors that were genotyped in the Caucasian-associated cluster. Study-wide findings and caveats: Accounts indicate the classifier identified cytomegalovirus status with strong specificity and sensitivity. In an earlier analysis, productive rearrangement rates for most beta V segments clustered near 87% or 30%.

Donors were nominally healthy when sampled, though unrecorded immune exposures were likely. V lost 3 bases and J lost 0; bases outside the gene matches: 6. Germline V gene data show CDR1 as SGHRS and CDR2 as YFSETQ. This CDR3 is 15 amino acids long. The chain has TRBV5-1 and TRBJ2-7, with 7 bases lining up with TRBD2. Sequences were obtained from PBMCs. This clonotype was obtained from a woman aged 18-30 years in good health and CMV-seronegative. CDR3 nucleotide sequence: TGCGCCAGCAGCTCCGGGGAGGGGAGCTCCTACGAGCAGTACTTC. Its protein product is CASSSGEGSSYEQYF.